The next 2 T cell receptor beta chains were all read from a single sample in a study of blood T cell repertoires in COVID-19. TCRdb keeps only in-frame clones here, not all; method: immunoSEQ multiplex PCR. Among about 120,000 clones, almost 90% were seen once, and the ten largest hold about 4%. Material for sequencing was peripheral blood. These receptors were taken from a woman aged 60-70 years with COVID-19, enrolled during active disease.

The chain combines TRBV5-1 with TRBJ1-2; tentatively, D is TRBD1 (5 bases). V lost 0 bases, J lost 5 bases, and 8 bases lay in between. Germline CDR1 is SGHRS and CDR2 is YFSETQ. The CDR3 is made up of 13 amino acids. The CDR3 sequence: CASSLVRGYGYTF. The CDR3 region has the DNA TGCGCCAGCAGCTTGGTGCGGGGGTATGGCTACACCTTC.

The genes are TRBV2 and TRBJ1-6; possible D gene TRBD1, 5 bases. In germline, CDR1 is SNHLY, CDR2 FYNNEI. The CDR3 length is 14 residues. V was clipped by 4 bases and J by 8 bases, with 12 bases between them. The chain's CDR3 is CASSGSGVYSPLHF. In nucleotides, the CDR3 is TGTGCCAGCAGTGGGTCGGGGGTTTATTCACCCCTCCACTTT.